A single sample is the source of the 14 T cell receptor beta chains below, sequenced in a study of beta chain features in type 1 diabetes. Study-level results: TCRB CDR3 length was moderately but significantly reduced in all four CD4+ subsets of Type 1 diabetes patients.

cDNA synthesis used the whole RNA isolate, giving expressed TCRB sequences. Data came from immunoSEQ multiplex PCR; TCRdb stores just in-frame clones and leaves some out. The sample lists 310,000 or so clones; around 9% were seen once. Antigens of these TCRs are unknown. Sequenced material: central memory CD4+ T cells from blood. The origin of the receptors is a man aged 25-45 years with type 1 diabetes.

This clone turned up a few times. The rearrangement links TRBV6-5 to TRBJ2-7, with D tentatively TRBD1 or TRBD2 (5 bases each). Germline V lookup: CDR1 MNHEY, CDR2 SVGAGI. V was shortened by 5 bases and J by 6 bases, with 14 bases between the two germline ends. The CDR3 extends over 13 amino acids. This CDR3 reads CASSPPGTPEQYF. Written as DNA, the CDR3 is TGTGCCAGCAGTCCGCCCGGGACCCCCGAGCAGTACTTC.

The J gene is TRBJ1-2, the V gene TRBV2; a weak D match, TRBD1 (5 bases). Germline-derived CDR1 and CDR2 are SNHLY and FYNNEI. The CDR3 is 14 amino acids. V lost 6 bases and J lost 7, with 18 bases in between. CDR3 sequence reads: CASRMAGQGGGYTF. For the CDR3, the DNA is TGTGCCAGCAGGATGGCAGGGCAGGGAGGTGGCTACACCTTC.

This clone came up many times. Here the CDR3 DNA reads TGTGCCAGCGAGAGCAATTCACCCCTCCACTTT. Its translation is CASESNSPLHF. This chain joins TRBV2 and TRBJ1-6, with D unclear. Germline-derived CDR1 and CDR2 are SNHLY and FYNNEI. CDR3 length: 11 amino acids. V lost 8 bases and J lost 7, with 6 bases in between.

This clone was seen a few times. The chain recombines TRBV30 with TRBJ1-3; the D is unclear. The germline CDR1 and CDR2 sequences are GTSNPN and SVGIG (reference sequence). The CDR3 sequence is 15 residues long. V was pared by 4 bases and J by 0 bases, with 13 bases between. The CDR3 reads CAWNTRSSSGNTIYF. CDR3 DNA sequence: TGTGCCTGGAATACCCGCTCGAGCTCTGGAAACACCATATATTTT.

This clone appeared a few times. J is TRBJ2-7 and V is TRBV5-1; 8 bases match TRBD2. CDR1 and CDR2 from the germline V gene are SGHRS and YFSETQ. The V segment lost 3 bases and the J segment 5 bases; nucleotides outside the gene matches: 4. This CDR3 has 13 amino acids. For the CDR3, the DNA is TGCGCCAGCAGCTGGACTAGCAGGGACGAGCAGTACTTC. It encodes CASSWTSRDEQYF.

This clone occurred many times. The chain has TRBV7-2 and TRBJ2-3; weak D call: TRBD1 (6 bases). CDR1 is SGHTA and CDR2 is FQGNSA in the germline V gene. The CDR3 has 13 amino acids. V lost 6 bases, J lost 4 bases, and 11 bases lay in between. CDR3 nucleotides: TGTGCCAGCAGTTCCCAGGGGTCAGATACGCAGTATTTT. Translated, it gives CASSSQGSDTQYF.

The chain recombines TRBV7-2 with TRBJ1-2; possibly TRBD1 for D (6 bases). The CDR3 extends over 14 amino acids. With 5 bases removed from V and 4 bases from J, the gap between germline ends came to 14 bases. Germline CDR1 reads SGHTA; CDR2 reads FQGNSA. CDR3 amino acids: CASSTRQASYGYTF. The CDR3 coding sequence is TGTGCCAGCAGCACAAGACAGGCGTCCTATGGCTACACCTTC.

V usage is TRBV6-5 and J usage is TRBJ2-7; D is possibly TRBD1 (6 bases). From germline, CDR1 is MNHEY and CDR2 SVGAGI. Trimming removed 10 bases from V and 8 bases from J, with 15 bases in between. The CDR3 length is 11 residues. CDR3 residues: CATAYQGQQYF. CDR3 nucleotide sequence: TGTGCCACCGCCTATCAGGGGCAGCAGTACTTC.

The DNA of the CDR3 is TGCGCCAGCAGCCTCCGAGAGGGTTACGAGCAGTACTTC. Encoded protein: CASSLREGYEQYF. The rearrangement joins TRBV5-1 to TRBJ2-7; D perhaps matches TRBD2 (5 bases). This CDR3 is 13 amino acids long. V was trimmed by 4 bases and J by 4 bases, leaving 12 bases between them. Germline CDR1 SGHRS, CDR2 YFSETQ.

This chain joins TRBV20-1 and TRBJ2-1; D gene ambiguous. This CDR3 comprises 10 residues. CDR1 is DFQATT and CDR2 is SNEGSKA in the germline V gene (reference sequence). The V gene lost 3 bases and the J gene lost 10 bases, with 7 bases spanning the gap. The CDR3 DNA is TGCAGTGCTAGTCTAGGGGAGCAGTTCTTC. Its protein product is CSASLGEQFF.

This chain uses TRBV4-3 with TRBJ2-2, with 7 bases matching TRBD1. With 0 bases clipped from V and 1 base from J, the junction kept 5 bases outside the gene matches. The germline gives CDR1 LGHNA, CDR2 YSLEER. The CDR3 has 17 amino acids. The CDR3 DNA sequence: TGCGCCAGCAGCCAAGATCCACAGGGGATGAACACCGGGGAGCTGTTTTTT. Translating gives CASSQDPQGMNTGELFF.

This chain connects TRBV5-1 to TRBJ2-1; 7 nucleotides agree with TRBD1. CDR1 and CDR2 (germline): SGHRS, YFSETQ. The trim removed 1 base at V and 6 bases at J, leaving 7 bases unmatched. This CDR3 is 15 amino acids long. Here the CDR3 DNA reads TGCGCCAGCAGCTTGCCACGGGACAGCCTCAATGAGCAGTTCTTC. This gives the protein CASSLPRDSLNEQFF.

The sample holds a few counts of this clone. The chain links TRBV19 to TRBJ2-7; 7 nucleotides line up with TRBD1. Germline trimming cut 1 base from V and 5 bases from J; bases unmatched to any gene: 5. Germline V gene lookup returns CDR1 LNHDA and CDR2 SQIVND (reference sequence). CDR3 length: 14 amino acids. The CDR3 is CASSIARGFNEQYF. The CDR3, as DNA: TGTGCCAGTAGTATAGCCAGGGGGTTCAACGAGCAGTACTTC.

The chain carries TRBV11-2 and TRBJ2-7, with a weak D call TRBD2 (6 bases). Germline values: CDR1 SGHAT, CDR2 FQNNGV. The CDR3 is 14 amino acids. V lost 6 bases, J lost 0 bases, and 12 bases lay in between. This CDR3 reads CASRLDYSSYEQYF. Written as DNA, the CDR3 is TGTGCCAGCAGGTTGGACTATAGCTCCTACGAGCAGTACTTC.